This T cell receptor beta chain was sequenced in a study of tumor-infiltrating lymphocytes in oesophageal squamous cell carcinoma. TCRdb used MiXCR to reprocess the PCR reads, holding one entry per CDR3 protein. The repertoire holds thousands of distinct CDR3 sequences, 15% to 18% seen once, with about 13% in the top ten. This clonotype came up many times. The CDR3 spans 14 residues. Germline CDR1 and CDR2: KGHSH and LQKENI. Trimming removed 5 bases from V and 0 bases from J, with 11 bases in between. Sequences were obtained from blood. The chain carries TRBV18 and TRBJ2-7; D is unclear. The receptor comes from a male donor with esophageal squamous cell carcinoma. The chain's CDR3 is CASSATRSSYEQYF. The CDR3 DNA is TGTGCCAGCTCAGCCACCAGGAGCTCCTACGAGCAGTACTTC.